The 26 T cell receptor beta chains below were found in one sample sequenced in a study of cytomegalovirus exposure and HLA in healthy donors. The PCR contained 60 Vbeta and 13 Jbeta primers. The protocol was immunoSEQ multiplex PCR, while the TCRdb copy is restricted to in-frame clones and leaves out a portion. The sample contains about 110,000 clones, roughly 71% of which appear only once. Sequenced: PBMCs. The receptors stem from a woman between 65 and 79 years old in good health and CMV-seropositive.

The chain uses TRBV7-9 and TRBJ1-4; D may be TRBD1 (6 bases). V gave up 5 bases and J gave up 5 bases, with 12 bases separating them. Germline CDR1 SEHNR, CDR2 FQNEAQ (reference sequence). The CDR3 contains 14 residues. DNA of the CDR3: TGTGCCAGCAGCCCCGACAGGAGAAATGAAAAACTGTTTTTT. As protein: CASSPDRRNEKLFF.

This chain connects TRBV6-1 to TRBJ1-1; D possibly corresponds to TRBD1 (6 bases). This CDR3 comprises 12 residues. Trimming took off 10 bases at V and 4 bases at J, with 13 bases between the two ends. The V gene's germline CDR1 is MNHNS and CDR2 SASEGT. The DNA of the CDR3 is TGTGCCACCAACAGGGTTAGCACTGAAGCTTTCTTT. Its translation: CATNRVSTEAFF.

This clone was seen more than once but under ten times. The chain joins TRBV5-4 to TRBJ1-5; TRBD1 matches 8 bases. This CDR3 has 16 amino acids. CDR1 and CDR2 from the germline V gene are SGHNT and YYREEE (reference sequence). J was trimmed by 0 bases and V by 4 bases; bases with no gene match: 6. CDR3 nucleotides: TGTGCCAGCAGCCCGGGACAGGCATATAGCAATCAGCCCCAGCATTTT. Translation gives CASSPGQAYSNQPQHF.

The chain has TRBV4-1 and TRBJ1-4; TRBD1 matches at 7 bases. This CDR3 comprises 18 residues. CDR1 and CDR2 (germline): MGHRA, YSYEKL. The trim removed 5 bases at V and 0 bases at J, leaving 12 bases unmatched. The DNA of the CDR3 is TGCGCCAGCAGCTTAAGGGGGCAGGGGATCGCAACTAATGAAAAACTGTTTTTT. The encoded protein is CASSLRGQGIATNEKLFF.

The CDR3 nucleotides are TGTGCCAGCAGGGACTTCGGGGGGGCCTACGAGCAGTACTTC. Its protein is CASRDFGGAYEQYF. The chain links TRBV6-6 to TRBJ2-7; 8 bases are a match to TRBD2. The ends lost 6 bases at V and 2 bases at J; junction bases unmatched: 6. Germline assignment: CDR1 MNHNY and CDR2 SVGAGI (reference sequence). The CDR3 is 14 amino acids.

Turning to this clone: A junction boundary mismatches the germline segment, possibly from a read error. This chain connects TRBV30 to TRBJ2-7, with 10 bases lining up with TRBD2. Germline values: CDR1 GTSNPN, CDR2 SVGIG (reference sequence). CDR3 length equals 14 residues. The CDR3 reads CAWSGGLASSEQYF. As DNA, the CDR3 is TGTGCCTGGAGTGGGGGACTAGCGTCCTCCGAGCAGTACTTC.

This rearrangement joins TRBV4-1 to TRBJ1-2; TRBD1 agrees at 7 bases. J was trimmed by 4 bases and V by 0 bases; bases with no gene match: 8. Germline assignment: CDR1 MGHRA and CDR2 YSYEKL. CDR3 size: 16 residues. The chain's CDR3 is CASSQDSGTEFYGYTF. For the CDR3, the DNA is TGCGCCAGCAGCCAAGATAGTGGGACAGAGTTCTATGGCTACACCTTC.

This chain links TRBV5-1 with TRBJ2-1, with TRBD2 matching 10 bases. V shed 4 bases, J shed 6 bases, and the junction held 7 bases outside the gene matches. The V gene's germline CDR1 is SGHRS and CDR2 YFSETQ. This CDR3 spans 15 amino acids. Here the CDR3 reads CASSRSGTSVNEQFF. Written as DNA, the CDR3 is TGCGCCAGCAGCCGATCCGGGACTAGCGTCAATGAGCAGTTCTTC.

The gene calls are TRBV7-8 and TRBJ1-2; 8 bases agree with TRBD1. Germline assignment: CDR1 SGHVS and CDR2 FQNEAQ. The ends lost 4 bases at V and 7 bases at J; junction bases unmatched: 8. The CDR3 is 14 amino acids. CDR3 sequence: CASSSTRTGFGYTF. The DNA for the CDR3 is TGTGCCAGCAGCTCAACCAGGACAGGGTTTGGCTACACCTTC.

This clone was seen only once. V and J are TRBV5-1 and TRBJ2-5, with 9 positions matching TRBD2. Germline CDR1 is SGHRS and CDR2 is YFSETQ. This CDR3 contains 14 residues. J lost 5 bases, V lost 3 bases, and 5 bases had no gene match. CDR3 DNA sequence: TGCGCCAGCAGCTCGAGCGGGGGGAAGGAGACCCAGTACTTC. Translated: CASSSSGGKETQYF.

V gene TRBV7-2 combines with J gene TRBJ1-3; TRBD1 matches 7 bases. Germline CDR1 and CDR2: SGHTA and FQGNSA. J lost 4 bases, V lost 5 bases, and 8 bases had no gene match. The CDR3 runs to 15 residues. The CDR3 DNA sequence: TGTGCCAGCAGCCGGGACAGCGCTGGGGGAAACACCATATATTTT. Protein product: CASSRDSAGGNTIYF.

The sample holds a few counts of this clone. The chain uses TRBV19 and TRBJ1-5; no clear D. Per germline, CDR1 LNHDA and CDR2 SQIVND (reference sequence). V lost 6 bases, J lost 0 bases, and 6 bases lay in between. This CDR3 has 13 residues. DNA for the CDR3: TGTGCCAGTAGACAGTATAGCAATCAGCCCCAGCATTTT. Translation: CASRQYSNQPQHF. Full variable domain (rest looked up from reference TRBV19 and TRBJ1-5): DGGITQSPKYLFRKEGQNVTLSCEQNLNHDAMYWYRQDPGQGLRLIYYSQIVNDFQKGDIAEGYSVSREKKESFPLTVTSAQKNPTAFYLCASRQYSNQPQHFGDGTRLSIL.

This rearrangement joins TRBV9 to TRBJ1-2, with 7 bases identical to TRBD1. Trimming cost V 0 bases and J 2 bases; bases outside gene matches: 4. CDR1 SGDLS and CDR2 YYNGEE come from the germline V gene. The CDR3 length is 15 residues. CDR3 sequence reads: CASSVGDRSNYGYTF. CDR3 sequence (DNA): TGTGCCAGCAGCGTAGGGGACAGATCGAACTATGGCTACACCTTC. Based on the CDR3 plus reference TRBV9 and TRBJ1-2, the full variable domain is DSGVTQTPKHLITATGQRVTLRCSPRSGDLSVYWYQQSLDQGLQFLIQYYNGEERAKGNILERFSAQQFPDLHSELNLSSLELGDSALYFCASSVGDRSNYGYTFGSGTRLTVV.

The chain joins TRBV18 to TRBJ2-5; D may be TRBD1 (6 bases). This CDR3 region has 13 residues. The germline CDR1 and CDR2 sequences are KGHSH and LQKENI. Between the trimmed V and J ends, which lost 4 bases and 5 bases, there was a span of 11 bases. CDR3 protein: CASSQQGQETQYF. Written as DNA, the CDR3 is TGTGCCAGCTCACAACAGGGTCAGGAGACCCAGTACTTC.

V usage is TRBV5-4 and J usage is TRBJ1-1, with D possibly being TRBD1 (6 bases). V was pared by 2 bases and J by 1 base, with 12 bases between. The CDR3 is 15 amino acids. The germline V gene has CDR1 SGHNT and CDR2 YYREEE (reference sequence). Here the CDR3 reads CASSFPMGANTEAFF. The CDR3 nucleotides are TGTGCCAGCAGCTTTCCTATGGGGGCGAACACTGAAGCTTTCTTT.

There are a few counts of this clone. This chain joins TRBV4-1 and TRBJ1-1; 8 nucleotides match TRBD1. This CDR3 region has 14 residues. With 4 bases clipped from V and 5 bases from J, the junction kept 6 bases outside the gene matches. The germline V gene has CDR1 MGHRA and CDR2 YSYEKL. CDR3 in amino acids: CASSPGQGWTEAFF. DNA for the CDR3: TGCGCCAGCAGCCCAGGACAGGGTTGGACTGAAGCTTTCTTT.

The chain couples TRBV4-2 to TRBJ1-4; tentatively, D is TRBD1 (6 bases). The germline gives CDR1 LGHNA, CDR2 YNFKEQ. V gave up 0 bases and J gave up 5 bases, with 10 bases separating them. The CDR3 length is 15 residues. The CDR3 DNA follows: TGTGCCAGCAGCCAAGACCACAGGGAGAATGAAAAACTGTTTTTT. Amino acids: CASSQDHRENEKLFF.

J is TRBJ2-4 and V is TRBV9, with TRBD1 matching 7 bases. The V and J ends lost 0 bases and 0 bases, in that order; junction bases with no gene match: 3. Per the germline V gene, CDR1 is SGDLS and CDR2 is YYNGEE. This CDR3 spans 16 amino acids. In DNA form, the CDR3 reads TGTGCCAGCAGCGTAGGGCAGGGGGTAGCCAAAAACATTCAGTACTTC. This encodes CASSVGQGVAKNIQYF.

The chain recombines TRBV7-6 with TRBJ2-3; no definite D call. This CDR3 is built from 12 residues. Trimming removed 8 bases from V and 4 bases from J, with 10 bases in between. Germline values: CDR1 SGHVS, CDR2 FNYEAQ. The DNA for the CDR3 is TGTGCCAGCGGTATAGCTCCAGATACGCAGTATTTT. Its protein product is CASGIAPDTQYF. Full variable domain (rest looked up from reference TRBV7-6 and TRBJ2-3): GAGVSQSPRYKVTKRGQDVALRCDPISGHVSLYWYRQALGQGPEFLTYFNYEAQQDKSGLPNDRFSAERPEGSISTLTIQRTEQRDSAMYRCASGIAPDTQYFGPGTRLTVL.

This clone turned up a few times. The genes are TRBV7-9 and TRBJ1-1, with no clear D. The CDR3 totals 11 residues. Trimming shortened V by 5 bases and J by 10 bases, and 11 bases separated the two germline ends. CDR1 is SEHNR and CDR2 is FQNEAQ in the germline V gene (reference sequence). CDR3 sequence reads: CASSVRVRAFF. The CDR3 coding sequence is TGTGCCAGCAGCGTTCGGGTTAGAGCTTTCTTT.

The chain employs TRBV5-8 and TRBJ1-1; D not resolved. Looked up from germline, CDR1 is SGHTS and CDR2 is YDEGEE. CDR3 length: 14 residues. V gave up 4 bases and J gave up 0 bases, with 10 bases separating them. The CDR3 coding sequence is TGTGCCAGCAGCAAGGAACTACTGAACACTGAAGCTTTCTTT. Translation gives CASSKELLNTEAFF.

This rearrangement joins TRBV5-8 to TRBJ2-6; D is unclear. CDR3 size: 16 residues. The V end lost 1 base, the J end lost 0 bases, and 8 bases lay between the germline ends. The germline CDR1 and CDR2 sequences are SGHTS and YDEGEE. CDR3 protein: CASSLSYSSGANVLTF. CDR3 in DNA: TGTGCCAGCAGCTTGTCATACAGCTCTGGGGCCAACGTCCTGACTTTC.

The chain links TRBV5-6 to TRBJ1-1; D perhaps matches TRBD1 (6 bases). Trimming left V 5 bases short and J 10 bases short, with 18 bases between. Germline V gene data show CDR1 as SGHDT and CDR2 as YYEEEE. CDR3 size: 13 residues. CDR3 region: CASRAPQDRRAFF. CDR3 sequence (DNA): TGTGCCAGCAGGGCCCCCCAAGACAGGCGAGCTTTCTTT.

The chain couples TRBV2 to TRBJ2-2; 15 positions match TRBD2. Germline CDR1 and CDR2: SNHLY and FYNNEI. The CDR3 sequence is 17 residues long. The V gene end was trimmed by 4 bases and the J gene end by 4 bases; junction bases not matched to a gene: 4. The CDR3 here is CASSGGLAGGPTGELFF. CDR3 bases: TGTGCCAGCAGTGGTGGACTAGCGGGGGGGCCCACCGGGGAGCTGTTTTTT.

The V and J genes are TRBV13 and TRBJ2-3, with TRBD2 matching 7 bases. The length of the CDR3 is 15 residues. Germline V gives CDR1 PRHDT, CDR2 FYEKMQ (reference sequence). V lost 5 bases to trimming and J lost 4 bases; unmatched junction nucleotides: 9. The CDR3 coding sequence is TGTGCCAGCAGCCCTCGGAGCGGGGCCTCAGATACGCAGTATTTT. Protein sequence: CASSPRSGASDTQYF.

This clone occurred a few times. This chain connects TRBV5-1 to TRBJ2-1, with TRBD2 matching over 14 bases. The germline gives CDR1 SGHRS, CDR2 YFSETQ. This CDR3 region has 20 residues. V shed 1 base and J 2 bases; nucleotides not matched to a gene: 11. The CDR3 spells CASSLYWTSGGLTPYNEQFF. CDR3 nucleotide sequence: TGCGCCAGCAGCTTGTATTGGACTAGCGGGGGGTTAACCCCCTACAATGAGCAGTTCTTC.